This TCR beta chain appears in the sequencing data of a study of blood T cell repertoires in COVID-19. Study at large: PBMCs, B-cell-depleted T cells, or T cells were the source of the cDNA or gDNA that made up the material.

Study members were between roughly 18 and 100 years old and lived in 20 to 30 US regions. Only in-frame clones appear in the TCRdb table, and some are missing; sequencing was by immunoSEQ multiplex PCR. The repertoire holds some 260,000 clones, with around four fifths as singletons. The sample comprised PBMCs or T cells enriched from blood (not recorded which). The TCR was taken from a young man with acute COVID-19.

This CDR3 is CASSLQTGGARGDGTEAFF. The CDR3 nucleotides read TGTGCCAGCAGCTTGCAGACAGGGGGCGCGCGGGGGGACGGCACTGAAGCTTTCTTT. The chain has TRBV7-8 and TRBJ1-1; 10 nucleotides line up with TRBD1. The V gene's germline CDR1 is SGHVS and CDR2 FQNEAQ. CDR3 length equals 19 residues. The V gene end was trimmed by 3 bases and the J gene end by 4 bases; junction bases not matched to a gene: 17.